The rows below give T cell receptor beta chains drawn from one sample of a study of blood T cell dynamics during melanoma immunotherapy. TCRdb keeps only in-frame clones here, not all; method: immunoSEQ multiplex PCR. This sample has roughly 10,000 clones, with roughly 83% found just once. Sequenced here: blood, sampled from a patient treated with checkpoint blockade. The receptors derive from a human donor with melanoma. Each CDR3 is given with its conserved first and last residue. D genes are given only for firm matches. A clone size is listed for some rows: how often the clone was seen (once, few, many), or a class if it is expanded.

>TRBD2|.|TRBV5-1|TRBJ2-4
CASSSLAGLAGEAKNIQYF
TGCGCCAGCAGCTCGTTGGCGGGACTAGCGGGGGAAGCCAAAAACATTCAGTACTTC
>.|.|TRBV7-7|TRBJ2-5
CASSLGGVETQYF
TGTGCCAGCAGCTTAGGGGGTGTAGAGACCCAGTACTTC
>.|few|TRBV28|TRBJ1-3
CASFRSTGNTIYF
TGTGCCAGCTTTAGGTCAACGGGAAACACCATATATTTT
>TRBD2|.|TRBV11-3|TRBJ2-1
CASSLSGTSGNNEQFF
TGTGCCAGCAGCCTCTCCGGGACTAGCGGGAACAATGAGCAGTTCTTC
>TRBD1|.|TRBV5-4|TRBJ1-1
CASRSNMDREGAFF
TGTGCCAGCAGGTCAAATATGGACAGGGAGGGAGCTTTCTTT
>TRBD1|.|TRBV18|TRBJ1-2
CASSHRGRRDYGYTF
TGTGCCAGCTCCCACAGGGGGCGGCGAGACTATGGCTACACCTTC
>TRBD1|.|TRBV2|TRBJ1-5
CASSGTGGGQPQHF
TGTGCCAGCAGCGGGACAGGGGGCGGTCAGCCCCAGCATTTT
>.|.|TRBV6-5|TRBJ2-7
CASSYTGSYEQYF
TGTGCCAGCAGTTACACGGGGTCCTACGAGCAGTACTTC
>.|.|TRBV5-1|TRBJ2-6
CASSLSGANVLTF
TGCGCCAGCAGCTTGTCCGGGGCCAACGTCCTGACTTTC
>TRBD1|.|TRBV16|TRBJ1-4
CASSPRTGSNEKLFF
TGTGCCAGCAGCCCCCGGACAGGGAGTAATGAAAAACTGTTTTTT
>.|.|TRBV7-6|TRBJ2-5
CASSKTVQETQYF
TGTGCCAGCAGCAAGACAGTACAAGAGACCCAGTACTTC
>TRBD2|.|TRBV28|TRBJ2-3
CASSSSAGGGDTQYF
TGTGCCAGCAGTTCCTCGGCGGGAGGGGGGGATACGCAGTATTTT
>.|.|TRBV5-4|TRBJ1-2
CASSPSVGTTAGYTF
TGTGCCAGCAGCCCCTCTGTCGGGACAACAGCGGGCTACACCTTC
>.|.|TRBV7-2|TRBJ2-7
CASSPAGDSSYEQYF
TGTGCCAGCAGCCCGGCGGGGGACAGTTCCTACGAGCAGTACTTC
>.|.|TRBV6-1|TRBJ1-6
CASSEPRIQKSPLHF
TGTGCCAGCAGTGAACCTCGGATCCAAAAGTCACCCCTCCACTTT
>.|.|TRBV10-2|TRBJ2-1
CASSELVDEQFF
TGCGCCAGCAGTGAATTAGTGGATGAGCAGTTCTTC
>.|.|TRBV18|TRBJ1-1
CASSEGQNTEAFF
TGTGCCAGCTCAGAGGGACAGAACACTGAAGCTTTCTTT
>.|once|TRBV9|TRBJ1-5
CASSVASGANQPQHF
TGTGCCAGCAGCGTAGCGTCTGGGGCGAATCAGCCCCAGCATTTT
>TRBD2|once|TRBV5-4|TRBJ2-5
CASRRGTSGVETQYF
TGTGCCAGCAGGAGAGGGACTAGCGGGGTAGAGACCCAGTACTTC
>TRBD1|.|TRBV18|TRBJ2-7
CASSPRDRFPYEQYF
TGTGCCAGCTCACCCAGGGACAGGTTCCCCTACGAGCAGTACTTC
>.|.|TRBV6-1|TRBJ2-5
CASSRQQGHQETQYF
TGTGCCAGCAGTAGACAGCAGGGCCACCAAGAGACCCAGTACTTC
>TRBD1|few|TRBV28|TRBJ1-5
CATGTANQPQHF
TGTGCCACCGGGACAGCCAATCAGCCCCAGCATTTT
>TRBD2|few|TRBV5-1|TRBJ2-1
CASSLVASGYPGSNEQFF
TGCGCCAGCAGCTTGGTAGCTAGCGGGTATCCCGGGTCCAATGAGCAGTTCTTC
>.|.|TRBV28|TRBJ1-2
CASNTPSPNYGYTF
TGTGCCAGCAACACCCCCTCTCCTAACTATGGCTACACCTTC
>.|.|TRBV6-5|TRBJ1-2
CASSYAVTALYGYTF
TGTGCCAGCAGTTATGCGGTGACGGCCTTATATGGCTACACCTTC
>TRBD1|once|TRBV7-8|TRBJ1-6
CASSRWGQGFSYNSPLHF
TGTGCCAGCAGCCGGTGGGGACAGGGTTTCTCCTATAATTCACCCCTCCACTTT
>TRBD1|.|TRBV5-4|TRBJ2-7
CASSSSGTGAYEQYF
TGTGCCAGCAGCTCATCCGGGACAGGGGCCTACGAGCAGTACTTC